This entry describes one TCR beta chain. This clonotype occurred many times. Its recognized antigen is unknown. Base qualities are not at hand, and no much larger clone is one base apart. This record belongs to a study of breast tumors, draining lymph nodes, adjacent tissues (dated by TCRdb to about 2016). General notes on the study: The study compared TCR beta repertoires across tumor, adjacent nontumor tissue and axillary lymph nodes from breast cancer patients. In human breast cancer, the study set out to assess how tumor, surrounding tissue and draining lymph node repertoires relate to one another and whether T cells might be exchanged between them.

The sequencer was an Illumina HiSeq 2000. TCR beta chain libraries were generated by multiplex PCR amplification. High-throughput sequencing was used to analyze the amplified TCR beta chain products. The public reads were reanalyzed by TCRdb: fastp trimming at Q25, MiXCR alignment, in-frame beta chains only. Entries are consolidated by CDR3 protein sequence, retaining the most common genes and DNA. The sample contains under 350,000 distinct CDR3 sequences, 30% to 35% of them found a single time. The leading ten clones occupy 1.1% of the sample. The investigation overall reported the following: Tumor T-cell repertoires showed less diversity than lymph node repertoires and more diversity than nontumor tissue repertoires, and tumor T-cell repertoires showed preferential V and J gene usage. In luminal-like breast cancer, tumor and nontumor tissue repertoires resembled each other significantly more than in basal-like breast cancer. A scenario in which most tumor T cells derive from the lymph node and then expand within tumor tissue was judged to be consistent with the data. The study presented the conclusion that tumor T cells originate in lymph nodes as consistent with a hypothesis, not as something directly demonstrated.

The axillary draining lymph nodes of breast cancer patients were the source of the lymph node samples. CDR1 and CDR2 were assigned from the germline V gene (reference sequence) as SGHNT and YYREEE. Here V drops 4 bases and J drops 2 bases, and the junction holds 7 bases not matched to any gene. The CDR3 measures 15 amino acids from cysteine to phenylalanine. The read is trimmed to its CDR3 DNA, 45 bases read in frame from base 1. The rearrangement joined TRBV5-4 to TRBJ2-7; 9 bases in the junction line up with TRBD2. Sequencing was performed on axillary lymph node tissue. The clonotype originates from a female donor with breast cancer. Some clones in this sample may be carry-over from other donors' samples. The nucleotide sequence reads as follows: TGTGCCAGCAGCGTCGGGCTAGCGGGAACCTACGAGCAGTACTTC. Its protein reads: CASSVGLAGTYEQYF. With all but the CDR3 taken from the reference TRBV5-4 and TRBJ2-7 genes, the full variable domain is: ETGVTQSPTHLIKTRGQQVTLRCSSQSGHNTVSWYQQALGQGPQFIFQYYREEENGRGNFPPRFSGLQFPNYSSELNVNALELDDSALYLCASSVGLAGTYEQYFGPGTRLTVT.